This T cell receptor (beta chain) was recorded in a study of tumor-infiltrating lymphocytes in oesophageal squamous cell carcinoma. The germline V gene encodes CDR1 MNHNY and CDR2 SVGAGI (reference sequence). The CDR3 is 15 amino acids. Trimming removed 0 bases at V and 12 bases at J, with 18 bases between. The sample holds many counts of this clonotype. This sequence may be a read error, since a much larger clone differs from it by one base. MiXCR, run by TCRdb on the PCR reads, gives a single entry per CDR3 protein. The sample comprises some 16,000 distinct CDR3 sequences, roughly 49% of which are singletons, and around 20% rests with the top ten.

The sequenced material came from esophageal tumor tissue. J is TRBJ2-1 and V is TRBV6-6, with D possibly called TRBD1 or TRBD2 (5 bases each). The receptor's source is a male donor with esophageal squamous cell carcinoma. The CDR3, as DNA: TGTGCCAGCAGTTACTCGGGGCTAGCTGCTGGGATGCAGTTCTTC. Protein: CASSYSGLAAGMQFF.